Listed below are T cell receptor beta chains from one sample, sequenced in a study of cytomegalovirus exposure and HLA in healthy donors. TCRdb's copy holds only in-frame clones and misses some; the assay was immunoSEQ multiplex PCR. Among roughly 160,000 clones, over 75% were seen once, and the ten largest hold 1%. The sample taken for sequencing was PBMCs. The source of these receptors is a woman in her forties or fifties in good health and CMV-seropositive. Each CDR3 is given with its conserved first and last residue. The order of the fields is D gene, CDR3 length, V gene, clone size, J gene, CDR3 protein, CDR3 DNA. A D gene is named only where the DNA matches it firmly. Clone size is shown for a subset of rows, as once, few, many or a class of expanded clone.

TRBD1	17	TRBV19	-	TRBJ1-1	CASSIGLDRGHNTEAFF	TGTGCCAGTAGTATAGGCCTGGACAGGGGGCACAACACTGAAGCTTTCTTT
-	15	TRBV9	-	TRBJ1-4	CASSVQGRTNEKLFF	TGTGCCAGCAGCGTGCAGGGTCGGACTAATGAAAAACTGTTTTTT
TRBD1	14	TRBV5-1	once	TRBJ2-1	CASSPGQGRNEQFF	TGCGCCAGCAGCCCCGGACAGGGTCGCAATGAGCAGTTCTTC
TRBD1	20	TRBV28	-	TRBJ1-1	CASSLLGQGAVSGLNTEAFF	TGTGCCAGCAGTTTATTAGGACAGGGGGCAGTGTCGGGACTGAACACTGAAGCTTTCTTT
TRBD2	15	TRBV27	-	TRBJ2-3	CASSSSGRRTDTQYF	TGTGCCAGCAGTTCTAGCGGGAGACGCACAGATACGCAGTATTTT
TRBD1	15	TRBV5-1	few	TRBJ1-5	CASSLGDRVGQPQHF	TGCGCCAGCAGCTTGGGGGACAGGGTGGGACAGCCCCAGCATTTT
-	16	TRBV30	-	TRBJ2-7	CAWSVLGSAVGGEQYF	TGTGCCTGGAGTGTACTCGGGAGTGCTGTTGGTGGCGAGCAGTACTTC
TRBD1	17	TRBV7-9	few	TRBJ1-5	CASSPGQDSFSGEPQHF	TGTGCCAGCAGCCCCGGACAGGACTCCTTTTCAGGGGAGCCCCAGCATTTT
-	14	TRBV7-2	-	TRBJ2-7	CASSVKGVGYEQYF	TGTGCCAGCAGCGTCAAAGGGGTGGGATACGAGCAGTACTTC
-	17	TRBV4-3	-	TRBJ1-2	CASSQDRGLGQIYGYTF	TGCGCCAGCAGCCAAGATCGGGGTTTAGGACAGATTTATGGCTACACCTTC
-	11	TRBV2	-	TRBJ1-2	CVSREGGTSRF	TGTGTCAGCAGGGAGGGGGGGACGTCGCGCTTC
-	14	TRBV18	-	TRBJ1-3	CASSRDSSGNTIYF	TGTGCCAGCTCACGCGACAGCTCTGGAAACACCATATATTTT
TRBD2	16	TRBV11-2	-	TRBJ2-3	CASSSYTSGHGDTQYF	TGTGCCAGCAGCTCCTACACTAGCGGGCATGGAGATACGCAGTATTTT
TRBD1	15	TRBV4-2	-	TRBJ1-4	CASSQTGTGNEKLFF	TGTGCCAGCAGCCAAACCGGGACAGGGAACGAAAAACTGTTTTTT
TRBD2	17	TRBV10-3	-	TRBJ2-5	CAISESGLVGPRGTQYF	TGTGCCATCAGTGAGTCCGGACTAGTTGGACCCCGGGGGACCCAGTACTTC
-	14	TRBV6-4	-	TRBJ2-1	CASSEENGASEQFF	TGTGCCAGCAGTGAAGAAAATGGGGCGAGTGAGCAGTTCTTC
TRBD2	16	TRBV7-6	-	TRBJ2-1	CAGSPGVVAGDNEQFF	TGTGCCGGCAGCCCCGGAGTCGTAGCGGGAGACAATGAGCAGTTCTTC
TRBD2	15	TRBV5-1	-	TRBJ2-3	CASSFGGGDTDTQYF	TGCGCCAGCAGCTTTGGCGGGGGGGACACAGATACGCAGTATTTT
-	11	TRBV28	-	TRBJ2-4	CASSHRGLLHF	TGTGCCAGCAGTCACCGCGGACTGTTACACTTC
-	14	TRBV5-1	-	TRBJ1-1	CASSNTGQNPEAFF	TGCGCCAGCAGCAACACTGGACAGAACCCTGAAGCTTTCTTT
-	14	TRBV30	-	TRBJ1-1	CAWSGEPLNTEAFF	TGTGCCTGGAGTGGAGAACCATTGAACACTGAAGCTTTCTTT
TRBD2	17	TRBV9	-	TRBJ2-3	CASSEGTTSPPIHTQYF	TGTGCCAGCAGCGAAGGGACTACGTCGCCCCCCATTCATACGCAGTATTTT
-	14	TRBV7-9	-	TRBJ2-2	CSSSFFINTGELFF	TGTTCCAGCAGCTTTTTTATTAACACCGGGGAGCTGTTTTTT
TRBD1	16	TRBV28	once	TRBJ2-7	CASSPGGLGESVEQYF	TGTGCCAGCAGTCCAGGGGGCCTAGGGGAGTCAGTCGAGCAGTACTTC
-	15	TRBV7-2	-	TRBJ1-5	CASSSTGYSNQPQHF	TGTGCCAGCAGCTCCACAGGTTATAGCAATCAGCCCCAGCATTTT
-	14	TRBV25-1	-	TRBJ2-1	CASGNQGSYNEQFF	TGTGCCAGCGGGAACCAGGGCTCCTACAATGAGCAGTTCTTC
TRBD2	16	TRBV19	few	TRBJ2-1	CASIASGRRDYNEQFF	TGTGCCAGTATCGCTAGCGGGAGGAGAGACTACAATGAGCAGTTCTTC
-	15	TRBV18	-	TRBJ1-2	CASSPGILMGYGYTF	TGTGCCAGCTCCCCCGGGATCCTGATGGGCTATGGCTACACCTTC
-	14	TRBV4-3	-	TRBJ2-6	CASSQRSGANVLTF	TGCGCCAGCAGCCAACGCTCTGGGGCCAACGTCCTGACTTTC
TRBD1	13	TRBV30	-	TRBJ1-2	CASHRQGARGYTF	TGTGCCTCTCATCGACAGGGGGCAAGGGGCTACACCTTC
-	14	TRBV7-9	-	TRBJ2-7	CASSLVFRGNEQYF	TGTGCCAGCAGCTTAGTTTTTCGGGGTAACGAGCAGTACTTC
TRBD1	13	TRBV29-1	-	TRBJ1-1	CSASGTGGTEAFF	TGCAGCGCATCCGGGACAGGGGGCACTGAAGCTTTCTTT
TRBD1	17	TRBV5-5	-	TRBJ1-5	CASSSLPTGGRNQPQHF	TGTGCCAGCAGCTCGCTCCCTACAGGGGGAAGAAATCAGCCCCAGCATTTT
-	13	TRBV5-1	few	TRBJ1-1	CASSGTPNTEAFF	TGCGCCAGCAGTGGGACTCCGAACACTGAAGCTTTCTTT
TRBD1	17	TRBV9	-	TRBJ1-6	CASSSHSGTGSNSPLNF	TGTGCCAGCAGCTCTCATAGTGGGACAGGGTCAAATTCACCCCTTAACTTT
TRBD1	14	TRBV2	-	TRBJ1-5	CASKGQGDNQPQHF	TGTGCCAGCAAGGGACAGGGTGACAATCAGCCCCAGCATTTT